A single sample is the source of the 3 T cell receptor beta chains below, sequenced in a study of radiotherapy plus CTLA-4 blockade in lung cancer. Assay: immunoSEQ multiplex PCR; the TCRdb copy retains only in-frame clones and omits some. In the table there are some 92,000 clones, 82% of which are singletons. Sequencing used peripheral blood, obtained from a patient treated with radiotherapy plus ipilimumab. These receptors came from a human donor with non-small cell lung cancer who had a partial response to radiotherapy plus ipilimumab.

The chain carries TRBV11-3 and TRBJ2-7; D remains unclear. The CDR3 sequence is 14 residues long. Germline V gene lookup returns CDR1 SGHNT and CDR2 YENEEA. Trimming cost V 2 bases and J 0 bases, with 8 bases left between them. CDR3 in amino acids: CASSLTVSSYEQYF. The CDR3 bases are TGTGCCAGCAGCTTAACTGTTAGCTCCTACGAGCAGTACTTC. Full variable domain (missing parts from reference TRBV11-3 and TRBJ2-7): EAGVVQSPRYKIIEKKQPVAFWCNPISGHNTLYWYLQNLGQGPELLIRYENEEAVDDSQLPKDRFSAERLKGVDSTLKIQPAELGDSAVYLCASSLTVSSYEQYFGPGTRLTVT.

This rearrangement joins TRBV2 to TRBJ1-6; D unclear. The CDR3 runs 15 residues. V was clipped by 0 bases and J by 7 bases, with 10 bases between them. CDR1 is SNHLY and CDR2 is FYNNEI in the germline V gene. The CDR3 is CASSEASSRNSPLHF. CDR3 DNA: TGTGCCAGCAGTGAAGCGTCTAGCAGGAATTCACCCCTCCACTTT.

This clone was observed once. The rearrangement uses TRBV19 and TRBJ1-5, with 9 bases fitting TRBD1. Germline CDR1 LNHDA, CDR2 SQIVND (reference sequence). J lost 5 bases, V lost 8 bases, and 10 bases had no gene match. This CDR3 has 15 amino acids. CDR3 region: CASWVGDRDHQPQHF. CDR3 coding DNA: TGTGCCAGTTGGGTTGGGGACAGGGACCATCAGCCCCAGCATTTT.